This T cell receptor beta chain is drawn from a study of blood T cell repertoires in COVID-19. As for the study in general: Sites across the United States, Italy and Spain contributed samples from acute and convalescent COVID-19.

V was clipped by 4 bases and J by 5 bases, with 18 bases between them. CDR1 and CDR2 from the germline V gene are SGHTS and YDEGEE. This CDR3 is 15 amino acids long. Methods used by the authors: Nucleated cell number was recorded as an estimate derived from reference gene primer amplification. Here immunoSEQ multiplex PCR was the method, and the copy in TCRdb shows in-frame clones only, minus some. The V and J calls and the clone size are those of that table, but D and trimming were determined from the DNA. In the table there are 150,000 to 200,000 clones, more than 85% of which are singletons. The material sequenced was peripheral blood. V and J are TRBV5-8 and TRBJ1-2, with a possible D match to TRBD1 (6 bases). This TCR was sampled from a woman between 25 and 40 years old with active or convalescent COVID-19. The CDR3 is CASSSGQQGLYGYTF. DNA of the CDR3: TGTGCCAGCAGCAGTGGACAGCAAGGGCTTTATGGCTACACCTTC.